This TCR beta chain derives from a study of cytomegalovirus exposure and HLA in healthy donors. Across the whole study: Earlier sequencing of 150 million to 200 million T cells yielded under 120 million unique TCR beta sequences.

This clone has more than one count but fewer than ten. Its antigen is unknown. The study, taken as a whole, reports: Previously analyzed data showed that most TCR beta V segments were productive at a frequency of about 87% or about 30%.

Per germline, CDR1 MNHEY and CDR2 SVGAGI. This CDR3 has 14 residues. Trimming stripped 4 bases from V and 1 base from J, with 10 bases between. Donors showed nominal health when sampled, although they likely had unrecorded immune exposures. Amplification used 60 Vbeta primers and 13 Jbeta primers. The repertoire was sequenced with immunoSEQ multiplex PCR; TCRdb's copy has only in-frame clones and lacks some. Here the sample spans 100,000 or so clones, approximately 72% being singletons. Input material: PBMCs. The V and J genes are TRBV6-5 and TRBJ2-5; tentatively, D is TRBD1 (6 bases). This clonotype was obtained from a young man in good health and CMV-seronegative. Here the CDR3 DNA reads TGTGCCAGCAGTTGGTCGGACAGCCAAGAGACCCAGTACTTC. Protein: CASSWSDSQETQYF.